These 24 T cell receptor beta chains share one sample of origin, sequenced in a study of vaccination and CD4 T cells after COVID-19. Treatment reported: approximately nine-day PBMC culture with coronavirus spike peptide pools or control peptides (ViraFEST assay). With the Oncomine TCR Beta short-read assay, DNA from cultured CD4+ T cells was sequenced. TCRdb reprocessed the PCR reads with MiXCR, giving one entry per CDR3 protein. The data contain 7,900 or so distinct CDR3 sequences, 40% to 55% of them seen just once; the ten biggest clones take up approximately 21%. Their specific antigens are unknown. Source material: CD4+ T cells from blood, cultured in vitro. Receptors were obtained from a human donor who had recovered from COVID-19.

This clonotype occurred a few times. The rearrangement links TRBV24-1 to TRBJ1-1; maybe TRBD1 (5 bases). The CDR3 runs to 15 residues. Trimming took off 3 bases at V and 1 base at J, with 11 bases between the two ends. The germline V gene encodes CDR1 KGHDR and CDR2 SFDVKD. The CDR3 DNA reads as TGTGCCACCAGTGATAAGAGGGGCCCGAACACTGAAGCTTTCTTT. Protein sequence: CATSDKRGPNTEAFF.

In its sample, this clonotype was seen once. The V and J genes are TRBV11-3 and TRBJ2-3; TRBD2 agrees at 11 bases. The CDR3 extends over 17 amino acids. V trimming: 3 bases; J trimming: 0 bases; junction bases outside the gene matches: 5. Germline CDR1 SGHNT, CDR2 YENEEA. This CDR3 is CASSFRTSGRSTDTQYF. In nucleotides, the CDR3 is TGTGCCAGCAGCTTTAGGACTAGCGGGCGTAGCACAGATACGCAGTATTTT.

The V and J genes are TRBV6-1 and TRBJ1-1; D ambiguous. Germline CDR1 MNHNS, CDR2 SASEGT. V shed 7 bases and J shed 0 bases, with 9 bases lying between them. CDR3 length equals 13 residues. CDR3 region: CASTTFMNTEAFF. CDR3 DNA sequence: TGTGCCAGCACTACGTTTATGAACACTGAAGCTTTCTTT.

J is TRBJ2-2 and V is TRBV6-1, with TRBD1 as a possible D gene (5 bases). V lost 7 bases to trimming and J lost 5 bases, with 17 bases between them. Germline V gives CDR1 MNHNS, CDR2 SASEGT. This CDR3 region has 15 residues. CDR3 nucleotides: TGTGCCAGCACCGAGAGGCAGGGAAGTACCGGGGAGCTGTTTTTT. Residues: CASTERQGSTGELFF.

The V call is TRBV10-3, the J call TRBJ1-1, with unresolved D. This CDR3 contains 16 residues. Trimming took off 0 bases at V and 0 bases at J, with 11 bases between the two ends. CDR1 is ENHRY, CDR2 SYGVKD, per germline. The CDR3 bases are TGTGCCATCAGTGAGTCGCCAGGACGGCTGAACACTGAAGCTTTCTTT. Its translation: CAISESPGRLNTEAFF.

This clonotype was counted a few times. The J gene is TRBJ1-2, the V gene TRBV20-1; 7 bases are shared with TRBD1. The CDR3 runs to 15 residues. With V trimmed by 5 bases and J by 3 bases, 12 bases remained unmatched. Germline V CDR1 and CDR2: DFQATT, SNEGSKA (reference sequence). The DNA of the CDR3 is TGCAGTGCTCGAACATTAGACAGGGCGTACTATGGCTACACCTTC. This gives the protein CSARTLDRAYYGYTF.

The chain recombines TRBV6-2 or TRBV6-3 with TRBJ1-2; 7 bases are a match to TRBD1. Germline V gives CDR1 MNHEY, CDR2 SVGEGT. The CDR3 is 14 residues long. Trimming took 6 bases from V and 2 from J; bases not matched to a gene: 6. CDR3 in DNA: TGTGCCAGCAGCACGGCGGACAGGAACTATGGCTACACCTTC. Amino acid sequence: CASSTADRNYGYTF.

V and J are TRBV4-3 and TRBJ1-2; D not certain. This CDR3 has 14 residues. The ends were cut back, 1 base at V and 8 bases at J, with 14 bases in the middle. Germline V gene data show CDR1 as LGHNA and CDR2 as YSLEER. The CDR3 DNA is TGCGCCAGCAGCCAAGCGTCGACGACGTGGGGCTACACCTTC. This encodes CASSQASTTWGYTF.

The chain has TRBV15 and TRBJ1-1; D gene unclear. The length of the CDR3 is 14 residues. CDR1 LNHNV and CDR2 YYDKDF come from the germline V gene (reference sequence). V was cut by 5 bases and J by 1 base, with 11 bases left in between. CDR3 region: CATSVRSANTEAFF. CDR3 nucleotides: TGTGCCACCAGCGTCAGGTCAGCGAACACTGAAGCTTTCTTT.

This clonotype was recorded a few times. The DNA of the CDR3 is TGCGCCAGCAGCCCCGCCCTGGGACTAGCAGTCCCAGAGACCCAGTACTTC. Amino acid sequence: CASSPALGLAVPETQYF. The chain is built from TRBV4-1 and TRBJ2-5; 9 bases are a match to TRBD2. V was clipped by 4 bases and J by 4 bases; unmatched bases: 13. The germline gives CDR1 MGHRA, CDR2 YSYEKL. This CDR3 is 17 amino acids long.

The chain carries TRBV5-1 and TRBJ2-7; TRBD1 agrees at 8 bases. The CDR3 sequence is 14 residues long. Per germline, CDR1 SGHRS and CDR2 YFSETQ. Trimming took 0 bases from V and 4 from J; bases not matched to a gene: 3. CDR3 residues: CASSLETGGYEQYF. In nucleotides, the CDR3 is TGCGCCAGCAGCTTGGAAACAGGGGGATACGAGCAGTACTTC.

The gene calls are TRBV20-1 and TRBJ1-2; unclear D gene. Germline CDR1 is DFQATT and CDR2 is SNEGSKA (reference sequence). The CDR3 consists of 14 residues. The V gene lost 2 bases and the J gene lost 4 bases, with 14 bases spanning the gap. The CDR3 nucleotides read TGCAGTGCTAGATCTGAAGTTGTTACCTATGGCTACACCTTC. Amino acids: CSARSEVVTYGYTF.

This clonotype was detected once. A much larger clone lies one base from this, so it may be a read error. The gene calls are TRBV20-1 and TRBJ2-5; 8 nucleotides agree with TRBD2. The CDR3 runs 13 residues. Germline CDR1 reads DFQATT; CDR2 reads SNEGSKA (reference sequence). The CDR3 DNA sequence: TGCTGTGCTCGGGGGGGGGCGCCAGAGACCCAGTACTTC. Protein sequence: CCARGGAPETQYF.

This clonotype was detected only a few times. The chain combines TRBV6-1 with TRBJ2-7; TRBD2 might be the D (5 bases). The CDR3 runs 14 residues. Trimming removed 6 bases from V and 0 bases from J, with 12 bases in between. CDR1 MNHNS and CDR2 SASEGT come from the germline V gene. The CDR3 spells CASSIRRGSYEQYF. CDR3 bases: TGTGCCAGCAGCATCCGCCGGGGCTCCTACGAGCAGTACTTC.

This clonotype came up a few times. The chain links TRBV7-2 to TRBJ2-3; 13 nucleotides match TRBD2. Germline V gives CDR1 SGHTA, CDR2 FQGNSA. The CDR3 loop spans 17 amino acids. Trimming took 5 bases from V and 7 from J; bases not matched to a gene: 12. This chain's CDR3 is CASSLLGLAGTGNTQYF. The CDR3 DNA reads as TGTGCCAGCAGCCTCCTGGGACTAGCGGGAACCGGAAATACGCAGTATTTT.

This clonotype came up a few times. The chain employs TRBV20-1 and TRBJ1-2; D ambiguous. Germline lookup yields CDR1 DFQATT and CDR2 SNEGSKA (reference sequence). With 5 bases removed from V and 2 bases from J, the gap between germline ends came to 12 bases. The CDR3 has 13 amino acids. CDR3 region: CSAFRTENYGYTF. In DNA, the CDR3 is TGCAGTGCTTTCCGGACGGAGAACTATGGCTACACCTTC.

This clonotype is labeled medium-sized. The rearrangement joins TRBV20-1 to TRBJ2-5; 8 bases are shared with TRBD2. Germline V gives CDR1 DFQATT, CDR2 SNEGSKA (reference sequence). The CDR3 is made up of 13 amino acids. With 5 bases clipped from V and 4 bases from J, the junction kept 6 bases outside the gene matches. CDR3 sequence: CSARGGAPETQYF. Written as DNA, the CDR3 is TGCAGTGCTCGGGGGGGGGCGCCAGAGACCCAGTACTTC.

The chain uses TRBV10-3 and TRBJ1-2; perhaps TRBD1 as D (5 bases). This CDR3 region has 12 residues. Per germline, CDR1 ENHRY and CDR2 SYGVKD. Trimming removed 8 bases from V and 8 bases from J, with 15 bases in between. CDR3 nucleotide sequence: TGTGCCATCGGGGCTGACTCCCAAGGCTACACCTTC. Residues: CAIGADSQGYTF.

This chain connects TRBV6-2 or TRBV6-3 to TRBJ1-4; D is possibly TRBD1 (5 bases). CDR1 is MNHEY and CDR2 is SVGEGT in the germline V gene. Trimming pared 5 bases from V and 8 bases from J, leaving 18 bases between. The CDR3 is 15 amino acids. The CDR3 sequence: CASSTETVAREKLFF. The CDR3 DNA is TGTGCCAGCAGTACTGAGACAGTCGCGAGGGAAAAACTGTTTTTT.

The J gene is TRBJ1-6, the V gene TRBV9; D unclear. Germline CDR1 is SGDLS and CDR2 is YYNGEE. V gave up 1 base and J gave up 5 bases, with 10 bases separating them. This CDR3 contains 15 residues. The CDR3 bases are TGTGCCAGCAGCGTAAAGGAAGATAATAATTCACCCCTCCACTTT. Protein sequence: CASSVKEDNNSPLHF.

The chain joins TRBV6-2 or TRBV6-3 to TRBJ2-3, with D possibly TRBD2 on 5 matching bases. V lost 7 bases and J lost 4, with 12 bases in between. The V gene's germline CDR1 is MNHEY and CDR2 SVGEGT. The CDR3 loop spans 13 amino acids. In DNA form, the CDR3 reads TGTGCCAGCACCCTACTGAGGGCAGATACGCAGTATTTT. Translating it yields CASTLLRADTQYF.

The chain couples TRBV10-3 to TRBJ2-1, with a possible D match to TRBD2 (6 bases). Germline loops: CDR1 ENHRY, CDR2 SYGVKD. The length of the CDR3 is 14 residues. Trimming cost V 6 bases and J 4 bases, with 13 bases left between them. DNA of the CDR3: TGTGCCATCAGGGGGACTTACCAGTACAATGAGCAGTTCTTC. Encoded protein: CAIRGTYQYNEQFF.

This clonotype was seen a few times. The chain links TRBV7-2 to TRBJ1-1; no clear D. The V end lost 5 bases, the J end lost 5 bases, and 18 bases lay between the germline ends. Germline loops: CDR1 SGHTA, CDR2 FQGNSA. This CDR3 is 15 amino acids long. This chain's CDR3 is CASSPFGAGGTEAFF. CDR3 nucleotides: TGTGCCAGCAGCCCCTTCGGCGCAGGCGGTACTGAAGCTTTCTTT.

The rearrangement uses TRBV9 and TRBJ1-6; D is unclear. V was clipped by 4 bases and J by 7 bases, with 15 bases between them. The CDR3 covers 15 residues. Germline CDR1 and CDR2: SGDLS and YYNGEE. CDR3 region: CASSKAGGNNSPLHF. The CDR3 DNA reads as TGTGCCAGCAGCAAAGCGGGCGGAAACAATTCACCCCTCCACTTT.